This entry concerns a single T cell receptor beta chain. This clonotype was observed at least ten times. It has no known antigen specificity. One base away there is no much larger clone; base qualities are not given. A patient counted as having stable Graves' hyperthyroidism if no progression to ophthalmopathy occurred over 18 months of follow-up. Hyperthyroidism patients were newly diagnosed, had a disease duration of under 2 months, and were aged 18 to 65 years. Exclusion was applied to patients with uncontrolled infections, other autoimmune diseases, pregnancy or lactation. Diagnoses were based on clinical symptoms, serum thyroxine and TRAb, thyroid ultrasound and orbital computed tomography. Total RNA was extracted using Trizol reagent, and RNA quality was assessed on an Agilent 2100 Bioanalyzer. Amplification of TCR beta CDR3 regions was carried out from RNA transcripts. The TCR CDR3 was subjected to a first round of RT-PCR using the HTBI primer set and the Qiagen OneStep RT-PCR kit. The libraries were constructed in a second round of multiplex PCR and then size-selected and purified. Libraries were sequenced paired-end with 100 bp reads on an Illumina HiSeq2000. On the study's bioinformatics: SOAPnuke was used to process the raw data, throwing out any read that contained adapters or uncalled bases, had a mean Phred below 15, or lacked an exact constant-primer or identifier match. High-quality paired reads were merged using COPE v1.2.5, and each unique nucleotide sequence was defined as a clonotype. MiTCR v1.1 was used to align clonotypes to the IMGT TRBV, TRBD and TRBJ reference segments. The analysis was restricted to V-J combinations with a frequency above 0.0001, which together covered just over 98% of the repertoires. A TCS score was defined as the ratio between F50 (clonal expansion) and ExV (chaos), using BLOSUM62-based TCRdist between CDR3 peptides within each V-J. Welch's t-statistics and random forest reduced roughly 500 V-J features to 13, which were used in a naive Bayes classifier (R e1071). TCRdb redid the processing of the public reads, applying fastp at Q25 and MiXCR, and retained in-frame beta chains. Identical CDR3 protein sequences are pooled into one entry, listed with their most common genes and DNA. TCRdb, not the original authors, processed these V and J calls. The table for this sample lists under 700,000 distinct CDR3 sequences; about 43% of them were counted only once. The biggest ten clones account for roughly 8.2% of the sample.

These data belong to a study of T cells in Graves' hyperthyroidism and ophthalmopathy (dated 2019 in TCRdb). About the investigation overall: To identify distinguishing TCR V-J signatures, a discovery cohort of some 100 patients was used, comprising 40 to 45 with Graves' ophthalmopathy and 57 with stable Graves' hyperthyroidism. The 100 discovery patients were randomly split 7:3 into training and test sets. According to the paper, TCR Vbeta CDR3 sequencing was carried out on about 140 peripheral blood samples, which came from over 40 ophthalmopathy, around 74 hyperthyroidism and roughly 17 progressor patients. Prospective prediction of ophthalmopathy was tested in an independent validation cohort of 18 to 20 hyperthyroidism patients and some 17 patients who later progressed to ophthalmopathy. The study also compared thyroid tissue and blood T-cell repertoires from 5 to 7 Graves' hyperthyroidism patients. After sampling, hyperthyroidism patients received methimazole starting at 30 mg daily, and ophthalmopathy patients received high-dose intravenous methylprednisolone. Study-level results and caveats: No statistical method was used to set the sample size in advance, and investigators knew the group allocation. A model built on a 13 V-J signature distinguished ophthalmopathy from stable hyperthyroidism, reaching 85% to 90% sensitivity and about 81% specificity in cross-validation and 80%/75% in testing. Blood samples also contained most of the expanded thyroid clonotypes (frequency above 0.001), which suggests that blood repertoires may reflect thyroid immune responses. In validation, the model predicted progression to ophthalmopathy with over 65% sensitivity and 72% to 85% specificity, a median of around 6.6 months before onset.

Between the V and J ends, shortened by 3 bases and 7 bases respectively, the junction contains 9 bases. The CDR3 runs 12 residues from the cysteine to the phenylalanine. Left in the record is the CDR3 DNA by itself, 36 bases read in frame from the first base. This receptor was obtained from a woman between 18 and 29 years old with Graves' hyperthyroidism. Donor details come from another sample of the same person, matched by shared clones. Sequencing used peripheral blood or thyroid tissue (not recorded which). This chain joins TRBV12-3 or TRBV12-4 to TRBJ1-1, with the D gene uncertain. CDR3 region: CASSFVLDEAFF. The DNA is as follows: TGTGCCAGCAGTTTTGTGTTAGATGAAGCTTTCTTT.